This paragraph reports one T cell receptor (beta chain). The source of the sample is a study of T cell changes during pregnancy in multiple sclerosis. Sequencing used immunoSEQ multiplex PCR; TCRdb keeps in-frame clones, though not all of them. The sample includes some 110,000 clones, approximately 90% of them seen just once. The germline gives CDR1 GTSNPN, CDR2 SVGIG (reference sequence). V lost 0 bases and J 6 bases, leaving 23 bases between the germline ends. This CDR3 contains 17 residues. The genes are TRBV30 and TRBJ1-2; the D gene is possibly TRBD1 (6 bases). The sequencing used peripheral blood, collected after pregnancy. The sequence came from a female donor with multiple sclerosis, enrolled in a pregnancy study. The CDR3 region has the DNA TGTGCCTGGAGTGTATTCGGGGGGCGAAAGAGTCTCGATGGCTACACCTTC. Its protein is CAWSVFGGRKSLDGYTF.